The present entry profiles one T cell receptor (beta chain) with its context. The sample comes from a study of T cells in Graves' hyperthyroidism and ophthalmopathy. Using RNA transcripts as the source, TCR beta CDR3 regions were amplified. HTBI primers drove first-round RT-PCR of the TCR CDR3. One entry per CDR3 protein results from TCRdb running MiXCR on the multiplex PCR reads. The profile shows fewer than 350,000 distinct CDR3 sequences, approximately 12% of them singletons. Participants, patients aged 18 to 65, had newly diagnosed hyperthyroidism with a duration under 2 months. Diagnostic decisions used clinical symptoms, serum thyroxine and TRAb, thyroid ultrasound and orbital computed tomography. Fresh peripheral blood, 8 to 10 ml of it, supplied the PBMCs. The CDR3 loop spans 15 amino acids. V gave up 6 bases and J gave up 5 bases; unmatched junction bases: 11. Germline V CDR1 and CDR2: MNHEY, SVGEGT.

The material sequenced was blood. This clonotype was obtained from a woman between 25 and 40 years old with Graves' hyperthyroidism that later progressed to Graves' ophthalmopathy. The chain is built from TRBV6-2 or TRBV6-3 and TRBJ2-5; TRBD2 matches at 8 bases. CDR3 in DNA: TGTGCCAGCAGGTCGTGGATAGCGGGGTCGGAGACCCAGTACTTC. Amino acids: CASRSWIAGSETQYF.